The entry below gives a single TCR beta chain sequence along with its context. What it binds is not known. The data are from a study of OX40 agonist ivuxolimab in advanced cancers. For the study at large: Three patients had partial responses: one hepatocellular carcinoma, two cutaneous melanoma.

CDR1 is SNHLY, CDR2 FYNNEI, per germline. This CDR3 has 14 amino acids. The V end was cut by 5 bases, the J end by 1 base, with 9 bases between. Sequenced by immunoSEQ multiplex PCR; TCRdb stores in-frame clones only, minus some. The sample gives 55,000 to 70,000 clones, 82% of which show up once; under 13% is in the top ten. Autoimmune disease history or systemic immunosuppression excluded patients. Whole-study findings and limits: Doses of 0.1 to 3.0 mg/kg were accompanied by clonal expansion of CD4+ and CD8+ blood T cells by week 6. Expanded clones were, on average, more numerous in CD8+ T cells than in CD4+.

V usage is TRBV2 and J usage is TRBJ2-1; D is possibly TRBD1 (6 bases). This material consisted of CD4+ or CD8+ T cells sorted from blood, taken in a trial of the OX40 agonist ivuxolimab. The TCR originated in an adult with an advanced solid tumor such as melanoma, head and neck, liver or kidney cancer. The CDR3 DNA is TGTGCCAGCAGTCGACAGGAGTCCTACAATGAGCAGTTCTTC. It is translated as CASSRQESYNEQFF.